This T cell receptor beta chain is drawn from a study of blood T cell repertoires in COVID-19. Study background: There were acute and convalescent COVID-19 samples, and they came from the United States, Italy and Spain. PBMCs, B-cell-depleted T cells, or T cells were the source of the cDNA or gDNA that made up the material.

Sequencing was performed with immunoSEQ multiplex PCR; in TCRdb, only in-frame clones are kept and a portion is missing. This table holds some 300,000 clones, roughly 80% found once. The sample taken for sequencing was peripheral blood. This TCR was recovered from a woman in her 50s with active or convalescent COVID-19.

The CDR3 nucleotides read TGTGCCAGCAGCAAACCGGGACAGGGGCTGGGCGAGCAGTACTTC. It specifies CASSKPGQGLGEQYF. The chain is built from TRBV11-2 and TRBJ2-7; TRBD1 matches 10 bases. The CDR3 runs to 15 residues. Looked up from germline, CDR1 is SGHAT and CDR2 is FQNNGV. The J segment lost 6 bases and the V segment lost 5 bases, leaving 10 bases of the junction unmatched.